Reported below is one T cell receptor beta chain. The germline gives CDR1 SGHRS, CDR2 YFSETQ. The CDR3 has 13 residues. The ends lost 7 bases at V and 8 bases at J; junction bases unmatched: 8. The sample originates from a study of blood T cell repertoires in COVID-19. Looking at the study overall: Acute and convalescent COVID-19 specimens originated in the United States, Italy and Spain.

Donors were grouped by their self-reported clinical history. The recovered donors of Cohort 3 showed two negative PCRs, clearance, or symptom resolution. Clones were read by immunoSEQ multiplex PCR, and TCRdb kept only the in-frame ones, dropping some. Among around 300,000 clones listed, 80% to 90% were seen once. This receptor was obtained from a man aged 30 to 45 who had recovered from COVID-19. The V gene is TRBV5-1, the J gene TRBJ1-2; TRBD1 matches 10 bases. Sequenced sample: PBMCs or T cells enriched from blood (not recorded which). The CDR3 DNA reads TGCGCCAGCTCTGGGACAGGGGTGGCCGGCTACACCTTC. Encoded protein: CASSGTGVAGYTF.